These 2 T cell receptor beta chains share one sample of origin, sequenced in a study of long-term antiretroviral therapy in people with HIV. They ran version v3.0 of the immunoSEQ assay at survey level. Sequencing was performed with immunoSEQ multiplex PCR; in TCRdb, only in-frame clones are kept and a portion is missing. This sample has approximately 32,000 clones, with about four fifths found just once. The material sequenced was unsorted PBMCs, taken 0.4 years before starting antiretroviral therapy. These receptors all come from a man between 18 and 29 years old with HIV.

The chain links TRBV5-1 to TRBJ2-2; 12 bases line up with TRBD2. Germline V gives CDR1 SGHRS, CDR2 YFSETQ. Unmatched junction bases numbered 6, after V lost 7 bases and J lost 5 bases. The length of the CDR3 is 15 residues. CDR3 coding DNA: TGCGCCAGCGGAACCGGGACTAGCGGGACCGGGGAGCTGTTTTTT. It encodes CASGTGTSGTGELFF.

V usage is TRBV27 and J usage is TRBJ2-4, with 7 bases matching TRBD2. The CDR3 is made up of 14 amino acids. CDR1 is MNHEY and CDR2 is SMNVEV in the germline V gene (reference sequence). The junction had 0 bases not matched to a gene; V was cut back by 3 bases and J by 1 base. The CDR3 DNA sequence: TGTGCCAGCAGTTTCGGGGGGGCCAAAAACATTCAGTACTTC. This gives the protein CASSFGGAKNIQYF.